This note documents a single T cell receptor (beta chain) sequence. A read error may explain this, as a much larger clone is one base away. This entry comes from a study of blood T cells in healthy people across ages. Sample-barcoded 5' priming and a J-beta primer mix drove a second PCR of 7 to 11 cycles. TCRdb fed the 5' RACE reads into MiXCR, producing one record per CDR3 protein. The sample includes roughly 800,000 distinct CDR3 sequences, around 36% seen only once; the top ten take over 10%. From germline, CDR1 is DFQATT and CDR2 SNEGSKA (reference sequence). This CDR3 comprises 14 residues. The receptor was isolated from a man between 18 and 29 years old in good health. This sequence joins TRBV20-1 and TRBJ2-7; 11 nucleotides line up with TRBD1. The sample taken for sequencing was blood. CDR3 loop: CRAVKDRGPFQQYF. Written as DNA, the CDR3 is TGCAGGGCAGTTAAGGACAGGGGGCCGTTTCAGCAGTACTTC.